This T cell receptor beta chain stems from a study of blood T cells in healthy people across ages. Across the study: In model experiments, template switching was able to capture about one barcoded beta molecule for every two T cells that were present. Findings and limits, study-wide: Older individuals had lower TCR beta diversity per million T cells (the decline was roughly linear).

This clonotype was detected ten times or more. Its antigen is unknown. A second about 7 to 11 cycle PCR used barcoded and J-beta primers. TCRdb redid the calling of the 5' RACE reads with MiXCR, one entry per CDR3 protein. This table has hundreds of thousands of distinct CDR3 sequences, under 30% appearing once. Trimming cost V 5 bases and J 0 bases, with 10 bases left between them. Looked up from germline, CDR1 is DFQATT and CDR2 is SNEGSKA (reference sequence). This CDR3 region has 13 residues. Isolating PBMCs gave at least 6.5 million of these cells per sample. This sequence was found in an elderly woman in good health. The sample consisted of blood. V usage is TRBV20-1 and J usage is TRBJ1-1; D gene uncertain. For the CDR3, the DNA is TGCAGTGCTTTAAAAATAATGAACACTGAAGCTTTCTTT. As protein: CSALKIMNTEAFF.